These T cell receptor beta chains were read from a single sample in a study of T cell changes during pregnancy in multiple sclerosis. The table came from immunoSEQ multiplex PCR; TCRdb's copy has only in-frame clones and leaves some out. This table has about 57,000 clones, approximately 90% appearing once. Specimen: peripheral blood, collected in the first trimester of pregnancy. Every receptor here comes from a female donor in good health, enrolled as a control in a pregnancy study. The CDR3 runs from the conserved cysteine through the conserved F or W. The D gene is left open where the match is weak. Clone size is not always given. Where it is, it says once, few, many or a class for expanded clones.

clone size | J gene | V gene | D gene | CDR3 DNA | CDR3 protein
. | TRBJ1-2 | TRBV5-1 | . | TGCGCCAGCAGCTTGGGGGAGTCCTATGGCTACACCTTC | CASSLGESYGYTF
. | TRBJ1-5 | TRBV28 | . | TGTGCCAGCACCCCCTATAGCAATCAGCCCCAGCATTTT | CASTPYSNQPQHF
. | TRBJ1-1 | TRBV7-6 | TRBD1 | TGTGCCAGCAGCCGATCGAATCCGGGACAGGGGACTGAAGCTTTCTTT | CASSRSNPGQGTEAFF
. | TRBJ2-1 | TRBV1 | . | TGCACCAGCCCAGCGGGGGCAGATCTATACAATGAGCAGTTCTTC | CTSPAGADLYNEQFF
. | TRBJ2-7 | TRBV5-8 | . | TGTGCCAGCAGCTTGGGGCATCTCTCCTACGAGCAGTACTTC | CASSLGHLSYEQYF
once | TRBJ2-5 | TRBV7-7 | TRBD1 | TGTGCTAGCAGCGTTCGACAGGGATGGGGGGAGACCCAGTACTTC | CASSVRQGWGETQYF
once | TRBJ2-7 | TRBV5-1 | . | TGCGCCAGCAGTCATCTTCCGGACACAACCTACGAGCAGTACTTC | CASSHLPDTTYEQYF
. | TRBJ2-7 | TRBV10-3 | . | TGTGCCATCAGTGAGTCTCGTAGATCCTCCTACGAGCAGTACTTC | CAISESRRSSYEQYF
once | TRBJ2-7 | TRBV5-1 | TRBD2 | TGCGCCAGCAGCCCGGGACTAGCCGCTTCCTACGAGCAGTACTTC | CASSPGLAASYEQYF
. | TRBJ2-3 | TRBV7-9 | . | TGTGCCAGCAGGCCCTGGAGCGGTGAGGGCACAGATACGCAGTATTTT | CASRPWSGEGTDTQYF
. | TRBJ2-1 | TRBV5-1 | . | TGCGCCAGCAGCTTGACTGCAAGCTCCTACAATGAGCAGTTCTTC | CASSLTASSYNEQFF
. | TRBJ2-5 | TRBV9 | TRBD2 | TGTGCCAGCAGCGTAGGCGGGGGTCCAGAGACCCAGTACTTC | CASSVGGGPETQYF
. | TRBJ1-4 | TRBV28 | TRBD1 | TGTGCCACCCAGGGGGCCGACAGGCTAAATGAAAAACTGTTTTTT | CATQGADRLNEKLFF
. | TRBJ2-7 | TRBV20-1 | . | TGCAGTGCTAGCTTCCCTCCCGAGCAGTACTTC | CSASFPPEQYF
. | TRBJ1-2 | TRBV13 | TRBD1 | TGTGCCAGCAGCTTAGGGGACAGGGGTTATGGCTACACCTTC | CASSLGDRGYGYTF
. | TRBJ2-7 | TRBV28 | . | TGTGCCAGCAGTTTCGAGGGAGGGGGCTACGAGCAGTACTTC | CASSFEGGGYEQYF
. | TRBJ1-5 | TRBV19 | TRBD1 | TGTGCCAGTAGTATTCACAGGGGGGATCAGCCCCAGCATTTT | CASSIHRGDQPQHF
. | TRBJ2-3 | TRBV5-1 | . | TGCGCCAGCAGCTCATACATTAGCACAGATACGCAGTATTTT | CASSSYISTDTQYF
. | TRBJ1-3 | TRBV6-1 | . | TGTGCCAGCAGTGAAGTCCGGGGAAACACCATATATTTT | CASSEVRGNTIYF
. | TRBJ2-1 | TRBV19 | TRBD2 | TGTGCCAGTAGTATATCTAGCGGGGGGCTCAATGAGCAGTTCTTC | CASSISSGGLNEQFF
. | TRBJ2-5 | TRBV15 | . | TGTGCCACCAGCAACAACCCGTCGGGGGAGACCCAGTACTTC | CATSNNPSGETQYF
once | TRBJ1-6 | TRBV9 | . | TGTGCCAGCAGCGTAGGTGGCAGGGGATCCTATAATTCACCCCTCCACTTT | CASSVGGRGSYNSPLHF